The clone carrying this TCR beta chain was seen only once. The antigen is not known. This sample is drawn from a study of OX40 agonist ivuxolimab in advanced cancers. Findings and caveats of the study: Also showing low normalized T-cell clonal expansion were some of the nonresponders. Among the lowest levels of clonal expansion were found in partial responders at 0.1-3.0 mg/kg.

Germline V gene lookup returns CDR1 SGHVS and CDR2 FNYEAQ. V was trimmed by 2 bases and J by 4 bases, leaving 15 bases between them. The CDR3 has 16 residues. Assay used: immunoSEQ multiplex PCR; TCRdb lists only in-frame clones, some missing. The repertoire has 60,000 to 85,000 clones, 85% to 90% of them found once; the top ten carry roughly 0.98%. Sequences were derived from CD4+ or CD8+ T cells sorted from blood, sampled in a trial of the OX40 agonist ivuxolimab. V usage is TRBV7-6 and J usage is TRBJ2-1, with D perhaps matching TRBD1 (6 bases). This receptor was taken from an adult with an advanced solid tumor such as melanoma, head and neck, liver or kidney cancer. Here the CDR3 reads CASSLYTDRIYNEQFF. In DNA form, the CDR3 reads TGTGCCAGCAGCTTATATACCGACAGGATTTACAATGAGCAGTTCTTC.